The rows below give T cell receptor beta chains drawn from one sample of a study of CD8+CD57+ T cells in acquired aplastic anemia. TCRdb recomputed calls from the reads with MiXCR, one row per CDR3 protein. Of about 120,000 distinct CDR3 sequences listed, approximately 61% are singletons. The specimen was sorted CD4+, CD8+, or CD8+CD57+ T cells (not recorded which) from PBMCs. The receptor set was obtained from a human donor with aplastic anemia. Both conserved end residues are part of each CDR3. D genes are given only for firm matches. Expanded clones get a size class; other rows say once, few or many, or leave the size out.

clone_size,v_call,d_call,j_call,cdr3_nt,cdr3_aa
-,TRBV5-1,TRBD2,TRBJ2-2,TGCGCCAGCAGCTACGGGACTAGCGGGAAATTGGGCGGGGAGCTGTTTTTT,CASSYGTSGKLGGELFF
-,TRBV19,-,TRBJ1-5,TGTGCCAGTAGTATGGCTTTGAGCAATCAGCCCCAGCATTTT,CASSMALSNQPQHF
-,TRBV29-1,-,TRBJ2-7,TGCAGCAGTTCCCCGACGGTCTCCTACGAGCAGTACTTC,CSSSPTVSYEQYF
few,TRBV9,-,TRBJ1-2,TGTGCCAGCAGTCTGGTTGACCTTAACTATGGCTACACCTTC,CASSLVDLNYGYTF
-,TRBV25-1,TRBD2,TRBJ2-1,TGTGCCAGCAGCGGCAGCGTTAGGACTAGCGGGGCCCACTACAATGAGCAGTTCTTC,CASSGSVRTSGAHYNEQFF
-,TRBV24-1,-,TRBJ2-5,TGTGCCACCGGTGACCACCAGGAGACCCAGTACTTC,CATGDHQETQYF
-,TRBV19,-,TRBJ2-1,TGTGCCAGTACCCCAACGGGGACAACTACTAATGAGCAGTTCTTC,CASTPTGTTTNEQFF
-,TRBV29-1,TRBD1,TRBJ2-7,TGCAGCAGCCGGTCGGGACAGGGCTACGAGCAGTACTTC,CSSRSGQGYEQYF
-,TRBV2,TRBD2,TRBJ2-7,TGTGCCAGCAAAACTAGCGGGGGGTACTACGAGCAGTACTTC,CASKTSGGYYEQYF
once,TRBV11-2,-,TRBJ1-3,TGTGCCAGCAGCAGAAGCCGGACAGAGGGAAACACCATATATTTT,CASSRSRTEGNTIYF
-,TRBV5-1,-,TRBJ1-2,TGCGCCAGCAGCTCGGGTGAGGGCGGTCGTGGCTACACCTTC,CASSSGEGGRGYTF
-,TRBV19,-,TRBJ1-2,TGTGCCAGTAGGAATGTGGGCGGCTACACCTTC,CASRNVGGYTF
many,TRBV3-1,-,TRBJ2-7,TGTGCCAGCAGCCAAGCCGACAGCCCGATCTACGAGCAGTACTTC,CASSQADSPIYEQYF
-,TRBV11-2,TRBD1,TRBJ2-1,TGTGCCAGCAGCTTAGATGTGGGTGGGGGACAGCTATACAATGAGCAGTTCTTC,CASSLDVGGGQLYNEQFF
-,TRBV10-3,-,TRBJ2-6,TGTGCCATCAGACCGAGCTCTGGGGCCAACGTCCTGACTTTC,CAIRPSSGANVLTF
many,TRBV15,-,TRBJ2-1,TGTGCCACCAGCAAACACGGGCAGGAACCCTACAATGAGCAGTTCTTC,CATSKHGQEPYNEQFF
-,TRBV24-1,TRBD1,TRBJ2-1,TGTGCCACCAGTGATCCACCGACAGGGATCGCGTTCTTC,CATSDPPTGIAFF
few,TRBV25-1,-,TRBJ2-7,TGTGCCAGCAGTGTCGGGGCCTACGAGCAGTACTTC,CASSVGAYEQYF
few,TRBV24-1,-,TRBJ1-2,TGTGCCACCAGTGATTACAGTGGCTATGGCTACACCTTC,CATSDYSGYGYTF
-,TRBV7-8,-,TRBJ1-3,TGTGCCAGCAGCCCGAAACAGGGAAACACCATATATTTT,CASSPKQGNTIYF
-,TRBV29-1,-,TRBJ2-7,TGCAGCGTTGAGAGAGGGGGGCAGAACGAGCAGTACTTC,CSVERGGQNEQYF
-,TRBV5-1,TRBD2,TRBJ2-1,TGCGCCAGCAGCTCCCTTAGCGGGGGGCTGTACAATGAGCAGTTCTTC,CASSSLSGGLYNEQFF
many,TRBV9,-,TRBJ2-6,TGTGCCAGCAGCGTCGACCCGGGGGTGGGGGCCAACGTCCTGACTTTC,CASSVDPGVGANVLTF
-,TRBV30,-,TRBJ2-2,TGTGCCTGGAGTGTAACAGCCGTGTACACCGGGGAGCTGTTTTTT,CAWSVTAVYTGELFF
-,TRBV7-2,TRBD1,TRBJ2-5,TGTGCCAGCAGCTTGTGGACAGGGGGGGAAGAGACCCAGTACTTC,CASSLWTGGEETQYF
-,TRBV24-1,-,TRBJ2-5,TGTGCCACCAGTGATGGAACAGGGTACCAAGAGACCCAGTACTTC,CATSDGTGYQETQYF
many,TRBV5-1,-,TRBJ2-3,TGCGCCAGCAGCTTGGCCCAGGGGCAAATGCCAGATACGCAGTATTTT,CASSLAQGQMPDTQYF
many,TRBV10-3,TRBD1,TRBJ2-7,TGTGCCATCAGCTCCAGACAGGGGGCGGCCTACGAGCAGTACTTC,CAISSRQGAAYEQYF
few,TRBV11-2,TRBD1,TRBJ1-1,TGTGCCAGCAGCACCTCGGGACAGATAACGGGGGAGAACACTGAAGCTTTCTTT,CASSTSGQITGENTEAFF
-,TRBV6-1,-,TRBJ2-1,TGTGCCAGCAGGTTCCGGGACCGTGAGCAGTTCTTC,CASRFRDREQFF
once,TRBV4-3,-,TRBJ2-7,TGCGCCAGCAGCCAAGAGGTGGGGGCTTCCTACGAGCAGTACTTC,CASSQEVGASYEQYF
-,TRBV20-1,TRBD2,TRBJ2-3,TGCAGTGCTAGCCAGCGGGGGTGGGACACAGATACGCAGTATTTT,CSASQRGWDTDTQYF
-,TRBV20-1,-,TRBJ2-3,TGCAGTGCTAGATCCCATACGGGGGAGGCCACAGATACGCAGTATTTT,CSARSHTGEATDTQYF
-,TRBV2,TRBD2,TRBJ2-1,TGTGCCAGCAGTGATCCAGCGGGGGGTATAGACAATGAGCAGTTCTTC,CASSDPAGGIDNEQFF
few,TRBV7-3,-,TRBJ1-6,TGTGCCAGTAAAACGGACGTGGGGCAAGCACCCCTCCACTTT,CASKTDVGQAPLHF
-,TRBV12-3/TRBV12-4,-,TRBJ1-4,TGTGCCAGCAGTTTAGCGCACGAAAAACTGTTTTTT,CASSLAHEKLFF
-,TRBV2,TRBD1,TRBJ1-3,TGTGCCAGCAGTGAGACAGGGTTTGGAAACACCATATATTTT,CASSETGFGNTIYF
-,TRBV10-2,TRBD2,TRBJ2-1,TGCGCCAGCAGATTAGCGGGAGGGCCAGGCCAGTTCTTC,CASRLAGGPGQFF
-,TRBV25-1,-,TRBJ1-2,TGTGCCAGCAGTGGAGCAAACTCGGATGGCTACACCTTC,CASSGANSDGYTF
-,TRBV3-2,-,TRBJ1-1,TGTGCCAGCAGCCAAGTGCGGGGTTGGACTGAAGCTTTCTTT,CASSQVRGWTEAFF
-,TRBV29-1,-,TRBJ2-7,TGCAGCGTTAGGAACGGCAGAACCAGTACCTACGAGCAGTACTTC,CSVRNGRTSTYEQYF
many,TRBV10-3,TRBD1,TRBJ1-6,TGTGCCGCCCGGACAGGCGCTCATAATTCACCCCTCCACTTT,CAARTGAHNSPLHF
once,TRBV7-9,-,TRBJ1-1,TGTGCCAGCAGCCTCAGCAGTGTCATGAACACTGAAGCTTTCTTT,CASSLSSVMNTEAFF
few,TRBV7-9,-,TRBJ2-7,TGTGCCAGCAGCTTGGGGGGACTCTCCTACGAGCAGTACTTC,CASSLGGLSYEQYF
few,TRBV10-3,TRBD1,TRBJ1-1,TGTGCCATCAGTGAGGCCGGACAGGGAGCGGACACTGAAGCTTTCTTT,CAISEAGQGADTEAFF
-,TRBV7-2,-,TRBJ2-7,TGTGCCAGCAGCTTAGCGCTCGGGACGCTTTACGAGCAGTACTTC,CASSLALGTLYEQYF
few,TRBV2,-,TRBJ2-5,TGTGCCAGCAGTGAAGCGCGGTTGATACAAGAGACCCAGTACTTC,CASSEARLIQETQYF
-,TRBV4-1,TRBD2,TRBJ2-7,TGCGCCAGCAGCCACGAGACTAGCGGGATTTACGAGCAGTACTTC,CASSHETSGIYEQYF
many,TRBV9,TRBD2,TRBJ2-3,TGTGCCAGCAGCGTCGCTAGCGGGAGGAGCACAGATACGCAGTATTTT,CASSVASGRSTDTQYF
-,TRBV7-8,-,TRBJ2-7,TGTGCCAGCAGCCCAGAGGGGGAGCAGTACTTC,CASSPEGEQYF
-,TRBV29-1,TRBD1,TRBJ1-2,TGCAGCGGCGGGGACAGCTATGGCTACACCTTC,CSGGDSYGYTF
-,TRBV19,-,TRBJ2-6,TGTGCCTCTGGGGCCAACGTCCTGACTTTC,CASGANVLTF
-,TRBV5-4,-,TRBJ1-2,TGTGCCAGCGCCCGTGAAGTCCCGGGCTACACCTTC,CASAREVPGYTF
few,TRBV5-1,TRBD2,TRBJ2-6,TGCGCCAGCAGCTTGGCGGGCAGGGACTACGAAGCTTTC,CASSLAGRDYEAF
-,TRBV2,TRBD2,TRBJ2-5,TGTGCCAGCGGGGGACTAGCGGGAGAACAAGGGACCCAGTACTTC,CASGGLAGEQGTQYF
-,TRBV11-2,TRBD1,TRBJ1-2,TGTGCCAGCAGTTTACAGGGGGCGGGCGGCTACACCTTC,CASSLQGAGGYTF